This T cell receptor beta chain was recorded in a study of regulatory T cells in long-lasting Graves disease. Arm-PCR with iRepertoire HTBI primers amplified the CDR3 regions for these TCR beta libraries. TCRdb re-called the multiplex PCR reads with MiXCR, one entry per CDR3 protein. The sample consists of 400,000 to 450,000 distinct CDR3 sequences, under 15% of them appearing once. This CDR3 spans 13 amino acids. V lost 3 bases and J lost 4, with 9 bases in between. This clonotype appeared many times. Documented time point: newly diagnosed GD, antithyroid drugs for less than 3 months. Making the TCR library involved RNA that had been extracted from PBMCs. The sample was also linked to a second study, of T cells in Graves' hyperthyroidism and ophthalmopathy.

The sequence came from a woman younger than 45 with Graves disease. The chain recombines TRBV12-3 or TRBV12-4 with TRBJ2-5; a possible D gene is TRBD2 (6 bases). This sample comprised peripheral blood mononuclear cells (PBMCs), obtained at new diagnosis, from a patient treated with antithyroid drugs. CDR3 in amino acids: CASSLGGVETQYF. CDR3 DNA: TGTGCCAGCAGTTTGGGGGGAGTAGAGACCCAGTACTTC.